A single sample is the source of the 21 T cell receptor beta chains below, sequenced in a study of blood T cell repertoires in COVID-19. Sequencing was performed with immunoSEQ multiplex PCR; in TCRdb, only in-frame clones are kept and a portion is missing. Among 250,000 or so clones listed, roughly 81% were seen once. The sample consisted of peripheral blood. The receptors shown here come from a man aged 50-60 years with acute or convalescent COVID-19.

This sequence joins TRBV2 and TRBJ1-2; TRBD1 matches at 7 bases. Germline lookup yields CDR1 SNHLY and CDR2 FYNNEI. The CDR3 contains 14 residues. V was pared by 5 bases and J by 5 bases, with 8 bases of the junction left unmatched. The CDR3 DNA reads TGTGCCAGCAGTAGCGACAGGGTGTCGTATGGCTACACCTTC. Protein: CASSSDRVSYGYTF.

The CDR3 DNA reads as TGTGCCAGCTCACCTAATCCCTCGGGACAGGGGAGACAGCCCCAGCATTTT. This codes for CASSPNPSGQGRQPQHF. The V call is TRBV18, the J call TRBJ1-5, with TRBD1 matching 10 bases. V lost 3 bases to trimming and J lost 7 bases; unmatched junction nucleotides: 12. This CDR3 spans 17 amino acids. The germline V gene encodes CDR1 KGHSH and CDR2 LQKENI.

This clone was recorded a few times. The chain combines TRBV12-3 or TRBV12-4 with TRBJ2-5, with D unresolved. This CDR3 has 13 residues. V lost 3 bases and J 1 base, leaving 6 bases between the germline ends. This CDR3 is CASSFILQETQYF. The CDR3 DNA sequence: TGTGCCAGCAGTTTTATCCTCCAAGAGACCCAGTACTTC.

The J gene is TRBJ1-1, the V gene TRBV19; 7 nucleotides line up with TRBD1. The CDR3 has 15 residues. The V segment lost 5 bases and the J segment 1 base; nucleotides outside the gene matches: 7. Per germline, CDR1 LNHDA and CDR2 SQIVND (reference sequence). The CDR3, as DNA: TGTGCCAGTAGTGATTCCGGGACAGCGAACACTGAAGCTTTCTTT. Its translation is CASSDSGTANTEAFF. The full variable domain, completed using reference TRBV19 and TRBJ1-1, is DGGITQSPKYLFRKEGQNVTLSCEQNLNHDAMYWYRQDPGQGLRLIYYSQIVNDFQKGDIAEGYSVSREKKESFPLTVTSAQKNPTAFYLCASSDSGTANTEAFFGQGTRLTVV.

The genes are TRBV4-2 and TRBJ2-2, with D possibly being TRBD2 (6 bases). Deletions cut 4 bases from V and 6 bases from J, with 18 bases between. The CDR3 contains 16 residues. The V gene's germline CDR1 is LGHNA and CDR2 YNFKEQ. The CDR3 spells CASSRRRRATAGELFF. In nucleotides, the CDR3 is TGTGCCAGCAGCCGAAGGCGGAGGGCAACCGCCGGGGAGCTGTTTTTT.

The chain employs TRBV3-1 (or the pseudogene TRBV3-2) and TRBJ2-7, with TRBD2 identical over 9 bases. This CDR3 has 14 residues. The germline CDR1 and CDR2 sequences are LGHDT and YNNKEL (reference sequence). After removal of 6 bases from V and 7 bases from J, the junction contained 10 bases not matched to a gene. CDR3 sequence: CASRSGGKVGEQYF. CDR3 coding DNA: TGTGCCAGCAGAAGCGGGGGGAAGGTGGGAGAGCAGTACTTC.

The J gene is TRBJ2-5, the V gene TRBV18, with 8 bases matching TRBD2. V trimming: 0 bases; J trimming: 4 bases; junction bases outside the gene matches: 4. Per germline, CDR1 KGHSH and CDR2 LQKENI. The CDR3 has 15 residues. The CDR3 loop is CASSPPGLGRETQYF. The CDR3 nucleotides are TGTGCCAGCTCACCACCGGGACTAGGGCGAGAGACCCAGTACTTC.

This rearrangement joins TRBV7-6 to TRBJ2-2; 8 bases line up with TRBD1. Germline V lookup: CDR1 SGHVS, CDR2 FNYEAQ. This CDR3 region has 15 residues. J lost 3 bases, V lost 5 bases, and 5 bases had no gene match. CDR3 sequence reads: CASSTQGAYTGELFF. The DNA of the CDR3 is TGTGCCAGCAGCACCCAGGGGGCATACACCGGGGAGCTGTTTTTT.

This chain connects TRBV7-2 to TRBJ2-2, with a possible D match to TRBD2 (5 bases). The V end was cut by 3 bases, the J end by 0 bases, with 17 bases between. The germline V gene has CDR1 SGHTA and CDR2 FQGNSA. The CDR3 length is 18 residues. The CDR3 loop reads CASSFSEVHLANTGELFF. Here the CDR3 DNA reads TGTGCCAGCAGCTTTAGCGAGGTCCATCTCGCGAACACCGGGGAGCTGTTTTTT. Drawing the rest from reference TRBV7-2 and TRBJ2-2, the complete variable domain is GAGVSQSPSNKVTEKGKDVELRCDPISGHTALYWYRQSLGQGLEFLIYFQGNSAPDKSGLPSDRFSAERTGGSVSTLTIQRTQQEDSAVYLCASSFSEVHLANTGELFFGEGSRLTVL.

The V and J genes are TRBV28 and TRBJ2-7, with TRBD2 matching 7 bases. There are 15 residues in the CDR3. V lost 3 bases, J lost 3 bases, and 8 bases stayed unmatched. The germline gives CDR1 MDHEN, CDR2 SYDVKM. The CDR3 is CASSLGQGGDYEQYF. Here the CDR3 DNA reads TGTGCCAGCAGTTTGGGGCAGGGAGGGGACTACGAGCAGTACTTC.

This clone was detected a few times. The gene calls are TRBV27 and TRBJ2-7; the D is unclear. The V and J ends lost 2 bases and 2 bases respectively, with 10 bases between them. In germline, CDR1 is MNHEY, CDR2 SMNVEV (reference sequence). The length of the CDR3 is 14 residues. CDR3 DNA sequence: TGTGCCAGCAGTTTACAGTCTCATCCCTACGAGCAGTACTTC. Protein sequence: CASSLQSHPYEQYF.

The chain uses TRBV9 and TRBJ2-7; D not certain. The CDR3 is 12 amino acids. Trimming removed 1 base at V and 3 bases at J, with 5 bases between. Germline CDR1 reads SGDLS; CDR2 reads YYNGEE. This chain's CDR3 is CASSVTGYEQYF. The CDR3 coding sequence is TGTGCCAGCAGCGTAACGGGCTACGAGCAGTACTTC.

The chain couples TRBV30 to TRBJ2-3; 9 positions agree with TRBD2. V dropped 3 bases and J dropped 0; count of bases not matched to a gene: 7. There are 16 residues in the CDR3. From germline, CDR1 is GTSNPN and CDR2 SVGIG (reference sequence). CDR3 residues: CAWSRKAGGSTDTQYF. In DNA, the CDR3 is TGTGCCTGGAGCCGAAAAGCGGGGGGAAGCACAGATACGCAGTATTTT. Using reference TRBV30 and TRBJ2-3 for the parts outside the CDR3, the full variable domain is SQTIHQWPATLVQPVGSPLSLECTVEGTSNPNLYWYRQAAGRGLQLLFYSVGIGQISSEVPQNLSASRPQDRQFILSSKKLLLSDSGFYLCAWSRKAGGSTDTQYFGPGTRLTVL.

This sequence joins TRBV12-3 or TRBV12-4 and TRBJ2-1; the match to TRBD2 covers 8 bases. Unmatched junction bases numbered 7, after V lost 8 bases and J lost 7 bases. This CDR3 region has 13 residues. The CDR3 coding sequence is TGTGCCAGCCGGGAGGGCCGGGGGAATGAGCAGTTCTTC. Amino acid sequence: CASREGRGNEQFF.

The V call is TRBV2, the J call TRBJ1-2, with D tentatively TRBD1 (6 bases). Trimming left V 3 bases short and J 4 bases short, with 9 bases between. Germline values: CDR1 SNHLY, CDR2 FYNNEI. The CDR3 runs to 13 residues. The CDR3 nucleotides read TGTGCCAGCAGTGATGGCAGGGGCTATGGCTACACCTTC. Protein: CASSDGRGYGYTF. Looking up the rest from reference TRBV2 and TRBJ1-2 gives the full variable domain: EPEVTQTPSHQVTQMGQEVILRCVPISNHLYFYWYRQILGQKVEFLVSFYNNEISEKSEIFDDQFSVERPDGSNFTLKIRSTKLEDSAMYFCASSDGRGYGYTFGSGTRLTVV.

This clone is a singleton in its sample. The J gene is TRBJ2-5, the V gene TRBV2; no clear D gene. This CDR3 comprises 14 residues. Germline lookup yields CDR1 SNHLY and CDR2 FYNNEI. V was trimmed by 3 bases and J by 1 base, leaving 9 bases between them. The DNA for the CDR3 is TGTGCCAGCAGTGACAGGTTGTTCCAAGAGACCCAGTACTTC. Translation: CASSDRLFQETQYF.

The chain recombines TRBV6-5 with TRBJ1-2; TRBD1 matches 7 bases. After removal of 6 bases from V and 7 bases from J, the junction contained 11 bases not matched to a gene. The CDR3 covers 14 residues. Germline CDR1 is MNHEY and CDR2 is SVGAGI. CDR3 coding DNA: TGTGCCAGCAGCTTCGGCGACAGGGTGTCTGGCTACACCTTC. It codes for CASSFGDRVSGYTF.

This clone was seen just once. This chain joins TRBV10-2 and TRBJ2-5; TRBD2 agrees at 10 bases. This CDR3 has 15 residues. V shed 2 bases, J shed 4 bases, and the junction held 4 bases outside the gene matches. Germline CDR1 is WSHSY and CDR2 is SAAADI. This chain's CDR3 is CASSEASGGGETQYF. The CDR3 region has the DNA TGCGCCAGCAGTGAGGCTAGCGGGGGTGGAGAGACCCAGTACTTC.

The chain recombines TRBV5-4 with TRBJ2-6; D gene uncertain. Germline V lookup: CDR1 SGHNT, CDR2 YYREEE (reference sequence). The CDR3 is 16 amino acids. The V and J ends lost 2 bases and 0 bases respectively, with 9 bases between them. This CDR3 reads CASSFNVDSGANVLTF. Here the CDR3 DNA reads TGTGCCAGCAGCTTTAACGTAGACTCTGGGGCCAACGTCCTGACTTTC.

The rearrangement links TRBV9 to TRBJ2-5, with D perhaps TRBD2 (6 bases). The CDR3 is made up of 16 amino acids. The germline V gene has CDR1 SGDLS and CDR2 YYNGEE. Trimming removed 0 bases from V and 2 bases from J, with 14 bases in between. In DNA form, the CDR3 reads TGTGCCAGCAGCGTAGCTGGCGGGGCAGTACAAGAGACCCAGTACTTC. This sequence encodes CASSVAGGAVQETQYF.

This CDR3 reads CSVDSGKNRAGDFF. The DNA of the CDR3 is TGCAGCGTTGATTCAGGGAAGAACAGGGCGGGGGATTTCTTT. The J gene is TRBJ1-1, the V gene TRBV29-1; tentative D call: TRBD1 (6 bases). The CDR3 is 14 residues long. Trimming stripped 3 bases from V and 13 bases from J, with 24 bases between. The germline V gene has CDR1 SQVTM and CDR2 ANQGSEA.